Following are 31 T cell receptor beta chains from one sample sequenced in a study of vaccination effects on CD4 cells after COVID-19. No antigen has been identified for these receptors. Antigen-specific CD4+ T cells were expanded with viral peptide pools in the ViraFEST assay before sequencing. Investigators separated out CD4+ T cells once around eleven days of culture had passed. None of the vaccinated had previously contracted SARS-CoV-2, and their nucleocapsid antibodies tested negative. Assay used: immunoSEQ multiplex PCR; TCRdb lists only in-frame clones, some missing. The profile shows roughly 53,000 clones, about four fifths of them singletons. The sequenced sample was CD4+ T cells from PBMCs cultured with HCoV-OC43 spike peptides, obtained before COVID-19 vaccination. Described subset: HCoV-OC43 spike overlapping peptide pool stimulation. Receptors were obtained from a human donor who received a COVID-19 vaccine.

The chain has TRBV4-1 and TRBJ1-2; TRBD1 matches 9 bases. This CDR3 has 15 amino acids. Trimming at V came to 3 bases and at J to 0 bases, leaving 2 bases not matched to a gene. The germline gives CDR1 MGHRA, CDR2 YSYEKL. CDR3 in amino acids: CASSHTGGANYGYTF. In DNA form, the CDR3 reads TGCGCCAGCAGCCACACAGGGGGCGCTAACTATGGCTACACCTTC.

Of note for this clone: This sample includes further DNA sequences coding for the same CDR3. This chain joins TRBV12-3 or TRBV12-4 and TRBJ1-1; the D is unclear. V lost 5 bases, J lost 3 bases, and 7 bases lay in between. This CDR3 is built from 12 residues. CDR3 amino acids: CASSPGYTEAFF. The DNA for the CDR3 is TGTGCCAGCAGTCCTGGATACACTGAAGCTTTCTTT.

This sequence joins TRBV9 and TRBJ2-5, with 10 bases identical to TRBD2. The CDR3 covers 17 residues. V lost 0 bases and J lost 5; bases outside the gene matches: 10. Germline V lookup: CDR1 SGDLS, CDR2 YYNGEE. The DNA for the CDR3 is TGTGCCAGCAGCGTAGCTGCAGCGGGGGGGCTTGGTGAGACCCAGTACTTC. As protein: CASSVAAAGGLGETQYF.

J is TRBJ1-1 and V is TRBV9; D remains unclear. This CDR3 comprises 14 residues. Per the germline V gene, CDR1 is SGDLS and CDR2 is YYNGEE. V lost 4 bases to trimming and J lost 1 base, with 11 bases between them. CDR3 loop: CASSKRRGNTEAFF. CDR3 DNA: TGTGCCAGCAGCAAAAGGAGAGGGAACACTGAAGCTTTCTTT.

J is TRBJ1-5 and V is TRBV27, with D maybe TRBD1 (5 bases). Deletions cut 4 bases from V and 6 bases from J, with 22 bases between. CDR1 is MNHEY and CDR2 is SMNVEV in the germline V gene (reference sequence). This CDR3 has 17 residues. CDR3 nucleotide sequence: TGTGCCAGCAGTTCCCGACCTCTGCAGGGAGCGGGTCAGCCCCAGCATTTT. This translates into CASSSRPLQGAGQPQHF.

Here the CDR3 DNA reads TGTGCCAGCAGCGTAGGGGGACTAGCGGGGGGTCAAGAGACCCAGTACTTC. The encoded protein is CASSVGGLAGGQETQYF. The V gene is TRBV9, the J gene TRBJ2-5; TRBD2 agrees at 15 bases. The germline gives CDR1 SGDLS, CDR2 YYNGEE. Losses at the gene ends were 0 bases for V and 2 bases for J; bases not matched to a gene: 2. This CDR3 has 17 residues.

The chain links TRBV6-5 to TRBJ2-5; tentatively, D is TRBD1 or TRBD2 (5 bases each). The germline V and J ends were trimmed by 6 bases and 5 bases, with 16 bases remaining between them. This CDR3 has 14 residues. CDR1 is MNHEY, CDR2 SVGAGI, per germline. CDR3 in DNA: TGTGCCAGCAGGGGAAGATCAGGGACGGAGACCCAGTACTTC. Residues: CASRGRSGTETQYF.

This rearrangement joins TRBV6-5 to TRBJ1-6; D gene uncertain. The V gene lost 6 bases and the J gene lost 7 bases, with 10 bases spanning the gap. The length of the CDR3 is 13 residues. Looked up from germline, CDR1 is MNHEY and CDR2 is SVGAGI. The CDR3 here is CASRPDLNSPLHF. The CDR3, as DNA: TGTGCCAGCAGACCGGACCTAAATTCACCCCTCCACTTT.

This chain connects TRBV30 to TRBJ1-1; no clear D gene. The V and J ends lost 3 bases and 1 base respectively, with 9 bases between them. CDR1 is GTSNPN and CDR2 is SVGIG in the germline V gene (reference sequence). This CDR3 contains 13 residues. CDR3 DNA: TGTGCCTGGAGAGTGACTGGGAACACTGAAGCTTTCTTT. Amino acids: CAWRVTGNTEAFF.

This clone was picked up one time. The CDR3 DNA sequence: TGTGCCAGCAGCTTTGACGTGTTGAACACTGAAGCTTTCTTT. This sequence encodes CASSFDVLNTEAFF. This chain links TRBV2 with TRBJ1-1; unclear D gene. The CDR3 runs 14 residues. V was cut by 6 bases and J by 0 bases, with 11 bases left in between. Germline V CDR1 and CDR2: SNHLY, FYNNEI.

The J gene is TRBJ1-5, the V gene TRBV6-5; 7 bases are a match to TRBD1. The V gene's germline CDR1 is MNHEY and CDR2 SVGAGI. The CDR3 consists of 14 residues. V lost 6 bases, J lost 9 bases, and 11 bases stayed unmatched. The CDR3 coding sequence is TGTGCCAGCAGACCCGGGACAGCTGCCCGGCCCCAGCATTTT. This translates into CASRPGTAARPQHF.

The J gene is TRBJ1-4, the V gene TRBV27, with D possibly matching TRBD1 (6 bases). Deletions cut 5 bases from V and 7 bases from J, with 11 bases between. The CDR3 spans 13 residues. CDR1 MNHEY and CDR2 SMNVEV come from the germline V gene (reference sequence). The CDR3 sequence is CASSHREGEKLFF. The CDR3 nucleotides read TGTGCCAGCAGTCACAGGGAGGGTGAAAAACTGTTTTTT.

The chain carries TRBV24-1 and TRBJ2-2, with TRBD1 as a possible D gene (5 bases). The CDR3 contains 15 residues. The germline V gene encodes CDR1 KGHDR and CDR2 SFDVKD. Trimming left V 4 bases short and J 3 bases short, with 11 bases between. CDR3 in amino acids: CATSEAGSDTGELFF. CDR3 coding DNA: TGTGCCACCAGTGAGGCAGGGTCAGACACCGGGGAGCTGTTTTTT.

Regarding this clone: One end of the junction does not line up with germline, which may come from a read error. The J gene is TRBJ2-2, the V gene TRBV6-5; TRBD1 aligns across 9 bases. The V gene's germline CDR1 is MNHEY and CDR2 SVGAGI. The length of the CDR3 is 15 residues. CDR3 sequence reads: CASSRDRVNNGELFF. The CDR3 nucleotides read TGTGCCAGCAGTAGGGACAGGGTGAACAACGGGGAGCTGTTTTTT.

The chain recombines TRBV27 with TRBJ1-5, with TRBD1 matching 8 bases. The ends lost 7 bases at V and 5 bases at J; junction bases unmatched: 10. The CDR3 runs 15 residues. Germline V gives CDR1 MNHEY, CDR2 SMNVEV (reference sequence). The CDR3 reads CASTGGQEGDQPQHF. The CDR3 nucleotides are TGTGCCAGCACCGGGGGACAGGAAGGCGATCAGCCCCAGCATTTT.

CDR3 in amino acids: CASSLDRGDTDTQYF. The CDR3 region has the DNA TGCGCCAGCAGCTTGGATCGCGGGGACACAGATACGCAGTATTTT. This chain links TRBV5-1 with TRBJ2-3, with a weak D call TRBD2 (6 bases). V shed 0 bases and J shed 2 bases, with 10 bases lying between them. The CDR3 is 15 residues long. Germline V gene sequence: CDR1 SGHRS, CDR2 YFSETQ.

The chain combines TRBV5-1 with TRBJ2-1, with D unresolved. CDR1 and CDR2 (germline): SGHRS, YFSETQ. CDR3 length equals 16 residues. Trimming removed 6 bases from V and 1 base from J, with 17 bases in between. The CDR3 is CASTPGPVKSYNEQFF. CDR3 bases: TGCGCCAGCACCCCTGGCCCGGTAAAATCCTACAATGAGCAGTTCTTC.

V usage is TRBV6-2 or TRBV6-3 and J usage is TRBJ1-2, with 9 bases fitting TRBD1. Germline CDR1 is MNHEY and CDR2 is SVGEGT. V lost 6 bases and J lost 8; bases outside the gene matches: 7. This CDR3 is built from 13 residues. In DNA form, the CDR3 reads TGTGCCAGCAGCACAGGGGGCGGAGACGGCTACACCTTC. Amino acids: CASSTGGGDGYTF.

The chain couples TRBV29-1 to TRBJ2-3, with 7 bases lining up with TRBD2. Trimming removed 4 bases from V and 4 bases from J; junction bases left unmatched: 11. This CDR3 region has 15 residues. In germline, CDR1 is SQVTM, CDR2 ANQGSEA. In nucleotides, the CDR3 is TGCAGCGTTGCGCGGGCCTTCGGACTAGCAGATACGCAGTATTTT. This sequence encodes CSVARAFGLADTQYF.

This clone has only a few counts. This chain uses TRBV10-1 with TRBJ2-7, with 7 bases aligning to TRBD2. This CDR3 is built from 14 residues. Germline V gene lookup returns CDR1 WNHNN and CDR2 SYGVQD (reference sequence). V shed 8 bases and J 2 bases; nucleotides not matched to a gene: 9. This chain's CDR3 is CASYGSGATYEQYV. The CDR3 region has the DNA TGCGCCAGCTACGGGAGCGGGGCTACCTACGAGCAGTACGTC.

The chain employs TRBV2 and TRBJ2-7, with 9 bases fitting TRBD1. The junction had 8 bases not matched to a gene; V was cut back by 6 bases and J by 5 bases. CDR3 length: 14 residues. Looked up from germline, CDR1 is SNHLY and CDR2 is FYNNEI. The CDR3 DNA reads TGTGCCAGCAGCGACCGGGACAGGGTCCACGAGCAGTACGTC. Translation: CASSDRDRVHEQYV.

The V and J genes are TRBV4-1 and TRBJ2-5, with D unresolved. Looked up from germline, CDR1 is MGHRA and CDR2 is YSYEKL. V lost 3 bases and J lost 5, with 13 bases in between. The CDR3 contains 14 residues. As DNA, the CDR3 is TGCGCCAGCAGCCAGGCGTCGACACTGGAGACCCAGTACTTC. This gives the protein CASSQASTLETQYF.

This clone was observed a few times. This sequence joins TRBV19 and TRBJ1-2, with D hard to call. The CDR3 spans 14 residues. V dropped 1 base and J dropped 0 bases, with 6 bases sitting between them. Germline loops: CDR1 LNHDA, CDR2 SQIVND (reference sequence). The CDR3 reads CASSIGVSNYGYTF. The CDR3 nucleotides read TGTGCCAGTAGTATAGGGGTATCTAACTATGGCTACACCTTC.

The chain employs TRBV28 and TRBJ1-1; TRBD1 might be the D (5 bases). This CDR3 is built from 18 residues. The V gene lost 0 bases and the J gene lost 0 bases, with 17 bases spanning the gap. From germline, CDR1 is MDHEN and CDR2 SYDVKM. This chain's CDR3 is CASSLWQARGWMNTEAFF. CDR3 sequence (DNA): TGTGCCAGCAGTTTATGGCAAGCGAGGGGCTGGATGAACACTGAAGCTTTCTTT.

The rearrangement uses TRBV14 and TRBJ2-2; 8 nucleotides align to TRBD2. Germline lookup yields CDR1 SGHDN and CDR2 FVKESK. This CDR3 comprises 16 residues. J lost 1 base, V lost 6 bases, and 7 bases had no gene match. This CDR3 is CASRRSGGGNTGELFF. CDR3 in DNA: TGTGCCAGCAGACGAAGCGGGGGCGGGAACACCGGGGAGCTGTTTTTT.

The J gene is TRBJ1-6, the V gene TRBV10-3; maybe TRBD1 (5 bases). Germline-derived CDR1 and CDR2 are ENHRY and SYGVKD. V lost 8 bases, J lost 4 bases, and 12 bases lay in between. This CDR3 spans 14 amino acids. The DNA of the CDR3 is TGTGCCATCTCACCCGGGGGGTATAATTCACCCCTCCACTTT. Protein: CAISPGGYNSPLHF.

The chain uses TRBV7-2 and TRBJ2-5; 10 bases line up with TRBD2. Looked up from germline, CDR1 is SGHTA and CDR2 is FQGNSA. The CDR3 is 14 residues long. V was clipped by 6 bases and J by 4 bases; unmatched bases: 5. The CDR3 sequence: CASRTSGSSETQYF. The CDR3, as DNA: TGTGCCAGCAGGACTAGCGGGTCTTCAGAGACCCAGTACTTC.

The V and J genes are TRBV6-2 or TRBV6-3 and TRBJ1-5; the D gene is possibly TRBD1 (5 bases). The length of the CDR3 is 15 residues. In germline, CDR1 is MNHEY, CDR2 SVGEGT. The germline V and J ends were trimmed by 5 bases and 0 bases, with 11 bases remaining between them. CDR3 DNA sequence: TGTGCCAGCAGTCACACAGGCTATAGCAATCAGCCCCAGCATTTT. This gives the protein CASSHTGYSNQPQHF.

V is TRBV18 and J is TRBJ2-1; D assignment may be TRBD1 or TRBD2 (5 bases each). Trimming cost V 6 bases and J 8 bases, with 20 bases left between them. The germline gives CDR1 KGHSH, CDR2 LQKENI. This CDR3 is built from 15 residues. CDR3: CASSENHRGTDEQFF. CDR3 sequence (DNA): TGTGCCAGCTCGGAAAACCATCGGGGCACGGATGAGCAGTTCTTC.

The chain combines TRBV5-1 with TRBJ2-3; D possibly uses TRBD1 or TRBD2 (6 bases each). Germline V CDR1 and CDR2: SGHRS, YFSETQ. The CDR3 totals 14 residues. V was cut by 6 bases and J by 4 bases, with 15 bases left in between. DNA of the CDR3: TGCGCCAGCACGGAGGGGGTGAGCGCAGATACGCAGTATTTT. Translating it yields CASTEGVSADTQYF.

The DNA of the CDR3 is TGTGCCAGCAGTTATTGGGGACAGGGGGCCAATGAGCAGTTCTTC. This sequence encodes CASSYWGQGANEQFF. The genes are TRBV6-5 and TRBJ2-1; 12 bases align to TRBD1. Germline CDR1 MNHEY, CDR2 SVGAGI. V trimming: 3 bases; J trimming: 6 bases; junction bases outside the gene matches: 3. This CDR3 is 15 amino acids long.